This T cell receptor (beta chain) stems from a study of technical replicates of blood from several donors. The protocol was immunoSEQ multiplex PCR, while the TCRdb copy is restricted to in-frame clones and leaves out a portion. In the table there are about 97,000 clones, around 96% of which are singletons. This CDR3 has 13 residues. Looked up from germline, CDR1 is MNHNY and CDR2 is SVGAGI (reference sequence). Trimming cost V 8 bases and J 8 bases, with 18 bases left between them. The sequenced sample consisted of T cells isolated from PBMCs. This sequence joins TRBV6-6 and TRBJ1-2; D is unresolved. The receptor's source is a human donor in good health. The CDR3 bases are TGTGCCAGCCTATTCGGAGCTCGCGGGGGCTACACCTTC. Translated: CASLFGARGGYTF.